Presented here are 16 T cell receptor beta chains from one specimen sequenced in a study of T cells in women clearing cervical HPV infection. The repertoire was sequenced with immunoSEQ multiplex PCR; TCRdb's copy has only in-frame clones and lacks some. The listing records tens of thousands of clones. The sequenced sample consisted of blood buffy coat. Source of these receptors: a woman aged 18 to 75 with a cervical HPV16 infection that either progressed to CIN3+ or cleared (not recorded which).

The CDR3 DNA, read in part, is TGTGCCAGTAGTATGAGAGGAGGAGGGGACAATGAG. It encodes CASSMRGGGDNE. The entire CDR3 sequence reads CASSMRGGGDNEQFF. The chain carries TRBV19 and TRBJ2-1, with D possibly matching TRBD2 (6 bases). The CDR3 extends 3 residues past the end of the read, so its final part is completed from the germline J gene. The CDR3 loop spans 15 amino acids. V lost 3 bases, J lost 5 bases, and 14 bases lay in between. Looked up from germline, CDR1 is LNHDA and CDR2 is SQIVND (reference sequence). Based on the CDR3 plus reference TRBV19 and TRBJ2-1, the full variable domain is DGGITQSPKYLFRKEGQNVTLSCEQNLNHDAMYWYRQDPGQGLRLIYYSQIVNDFQKGDIAEGYSVSREKKESFPLTVTSAQKNPTAFYLCASSMRGGGDNEQFFGPGTRLTVL.

In regard to this clone: Read coverage stops 3 residues before the CDR3 terminus; the germline J gene supplies the remainder. The chain has TRBV7-6 and TRBJ2-2; TRBD1 matches 8 bases. After removal of 1 base from V and 2 bases from J, the junction contained 6 bases not matched to a gene. The germline gives CDR1 SGHVS, CDR2 FNYEAQ. The CDR3 length is 17 residues. Incomplete CDR3 DNA: TGTGCCAGCAGCTTAGAGTGGGCAGGGGGCAACACCGGGGAG. Encoded protein: CASSLEWAGGNTGE. The CDR3 in its entirety is CASSLEWAGGNTGELFF. The variable domain in full, completed from reference TRBV7-6 and TRBJ2-2, reads GAGVSQSPRYKVTKRGQDVALRCDPISGHVSLYWYRQALGQGPEFLTYFNYEAQQDKSGLPNDRFSAERPEGSISTLTIQRTEQRDSAMYRCASSLEWAGGNTGELFFGEGSRLTVL.

In the case of this clone: The CDR3 extends 3 residues past the end of the read, so its final part is completed from the germline J gene. The chain links TRBV20-1 to TRBJ2-3; 8 nucleotides match TRBD2. The J segment lost 1 base and the V segment lost 6 bases, leaving 6 bases of the junction unmatched. Germline CDR1 and CDR2: DFQATT and SNEGSKA (reference sequence). The CDR3 length is 14 residues. The sequenced part of the CDR3 DNA is TGCAGTGCCCTCCCGGGACTAGGCACAGATACG. It yields the protein CSALPGLGTDT. The complete CDR3 protein is CSALPGLGTDTQYF.

Worth noting for this clone: The read finishes 3 residues shy of the CDR3 end, and the germline J gene is used to complete it. This chain links TRBV6-2 or TRBV6-3 with TRBJ2-1, with 8 nucleotides matching TRBD1. CDR3 size: 14 residues. Germline CDR1 is MNHEY and CDR2 is SVGEGT. After removal of 2 bases from V and 9 bases from J, the junction contained 6 bases not matched to a gene. The CDR3 is CASSYGQGASEQFF. The sequenced CDR3 bases are TGTGCCAGCAGTTACGGGCAGGGGGCGAGTGAG.

With regard to this clone: The CDR3 end falls 3 residues outside the read, so it is completed with the germline J gene. J is TRBJ2-3 and V is TRBV5-5; 10 bases match TRBD2. Germline CDR1 reads SGHKS; CDR2 reads YYEKEE (reference sequence). V was clipped by 2 bases and J by 6 bases; unmatched bases: 3. The CDR3 runs to 14 residues. The sequenced CDR3 bases are TGTGCCAGCAGCTTTAGCGGGGGGAAGGATACG. This sequence encodes CASSFSGGKDT. The whole CDR3 protein reads CASSFSGGKDTQYF.

Points on this clone: The read ends 3 residues shy of where the CDR3 ends; the end is completed using the germline J gene. This sequence joins TRBV5-1 and TRBJ1-2; 7 positions agree with TRBD1. Germline CDR1 is SGHRS and CDR2 is YFSETQ. This CDR3 has 14 amino acids. CDR3 amino acids: CASSHNRGGGGYTF. Incomplete CDR3 DNA: TGCGCCAGCAGCCATAACAGGGGAGGAGGGGGC. The full variable domain, with the rest looked up from reference TRBV5-1 and TRBJ1-2, is KAGVTQTPRYLIKTRGQQVTLSCSPISGHRSVSWYQQTPGQGLQFLFEYFSETQRNKGNFPGRFSGRQFSNSRSEMNVSTLELGDSALYLCASSHNRGGGGYTFGSGTRLTVV.

In regard to this clone: The CDR3 is cut off 3 residues early in the read; its end comes from the germline J gene. The chain links TRBV5-1 to TRBJ2-2; tentatively, D is TRBD1 (5 bases). The CDR3 spans 16 residues. Germline V CDR1 and CDR2: SGHRS, YFSETQ. The CDR3 region is CASSVDGSSGANVLFF. The CDR3 DNA, read in part, is TGCGCCAGCAGCGTGGACGGCAGCTCTGGGGCCAACGTG.

Concerning this clone itself: Read sequence stops 3 residues before the CDR3 end, and the germline J gene provides the missing end. V usage is TRBV5-1 and J usage is TRBJ2-2; D may be TRBD2 (5 bases). Germline loops: CDR1 SGHRS, CDR2 YFSETQ. This CDR3 has 15 residues. V shed 0 bases and J shed 7 bases, with 13 bases lying between them. The sequenced part of the CDR3 DNA is TGCGCCAGCAGCTTGGCCGAGTTAGAGGGCGGGGAG. Its translation is CASSLAELEGGE. The CDR3 as a whole reads CASSLAELEGGELFF.

As concerns this clone: The read falls 3 residues short of the CDR3 end, and the missing part is taken from the germline J gene. The chain has TRBV7-9 and TRBJ1-2; 8 positions match TRBD1. Germline V CDR1 and CDR2: SEHNR, FQNEAQ (reference sequence). The CDR3 length is 13 residues. CDR3 in amino acids: CASSFGQGYDYTF. CDR3 DNA, as far as it was read: TGTGCCAGCAGCTTCGGACAGGGCTACGAC. Full variable domain (rest looked up from reference TRBV7-9 and TRBJ1-2): DTGVSQNPRHKITKRGQNVTFRCDPISEHNRLYWYRQTLGQGPEFLTYFQNEAQLEKSRLLSDRFSAERPKGSFSTLEIQRTEQGDSAMYLCASSFGQGYDYTFGSGTRLTVV.

As regards this clone: The read terminates 3 residues before the CDR3 end, so the remaining end is supplied by the germline J gene. This chain links TRBV5-4 with TRBJ1-2; D is unresolved. Trimming removed 2 bases at V and 2 bases at J, with 7 bases between. The CDR3 consists of 13 residues. The V gene's germline CDR1 is SGHNT and CDR2 YYREEE (reference sequence). The CDR3 spells CASSLDMNYGYTF. CDR3 DNA (partial): TGTGCCAGCAGCTTAGACATGAACTATGGC.

About this clone: The read halts 3 residues ahead of the CDR3 end, with the missing end drawn from the germline J gene. V is TRBV6-1 and J is TRBJ2-3; 11 bases agree with TRBD2. Per germline, CDR1 MNHNS and CDR2 SASEGT. V dropped 2 bases and J dropped 1; count of bases not matched to a gene: 2. This CDR3 region has 16 residues. The chain's CDR3 is CASSELAGGRTDTQYF. Partial CDR3 DNA: TGTGCCAGCAGTGAACTAGCGGGAGGTCGCACAGATACG.

In regard to this clone: The read gets to within 3 residues of the CDR3 end, and the germline J gene fills in the rest. This chain connects TRBV5-1 to TRBJ2-5; D is unresolved. CDR3 length equals 14 residues. Trimming took off 2 bases at V and 5 bases at J, with 13 bases between the two ends. Germline V gives CDR1 SGHRS, CDR2 YFSETQ. The sequenced CDR3 bases are TGCGCCAGCAGCTTATATAGGGCCGGTGAGACC. This sequence encodes CASSLYRAGET. The entire CDR3 protein is CASSLYRAGETQYF.

CDR3 loop: CASSLVFGGLVDEQFF. The part of the CDR3 DNA that was read is TGCGCCAGCAGCTTGGTGTTCGGGGGGCTAGTTGATGAG. The chain joins TRBV5-1 to TRBJ2-1, with D tentatively TRBD2 (7 bases). The CDR3 is cut off 3 residues early in the read; its end comes from the germline J gene. The CDR3 loop spans 16 amino acids. Trimming stripped 0 bases from V and 8 bases from J, with 18 bases between. CDR1 SGHRS and CDR2 YFSETQ come from the germline V gene.

To note about this clone: The read stops 3 residues short of the end of the CDR3; the missing end is completed from the germline J gene. The chain carries TRBV19 and TRBJ2-2; D perhaps matches TRBD1 (5 bases). CDR3 length: 14 residues. Germline CDR1 is LNHDA and CDR2 is SQIVND (reference sequence). The part of the CDR3 DNA that was read is TGTGCCAGTACCCTAGGGGTTACTAATGAAAAG. The encoded protein is CASTLGVTNEK. The entire CDR3 protein reads CASTLGVTNEKLFF.

Comment on this clone: The sequence runs out 3 residues before the end of the CDR3; the remainder is reconstructed from the germline J gene. The chain couples TRBV2 to TRBJ2-7; no reliable D call. Germline-derived CDR1 and CDR2 are SNHLY and FYNNEI. The CDR3 totals 11 residues. V was shortened by 4 bases and J by 3 bases, with 4 bases between the two germline ends. The covered CDR3 bases are TGTGCCAGCAGTGGAGGCTACGAG. It yields the protein CASSGGYE. The full-length CDR3 reads as CASSGGYEQYF.

In regard to this clone: The read gets to within 3 residues of the CDR3 end, and the germline J gene fills in the rest. The rearrangement links TRBV19 to TRBJ2-1, with unresolved D. The CDR3 extends over 14 amino acids. Germline lookup yields CDR1 LNHDA and CDR2 SQIVND (reference sequence). V lost 2 bases to trimming and J lost 8 bases, with 13 bases between them. Incomplete CDR3 DNA: TGTGCCAGTAGTATAACACTTCTAGGTTATGAG. It yields the protein CASSITLLGYE. The entire CDR3 reads CASSITLLGYEQFF.